These 8 T cell receptor beta chains originate from one sample sequenced in a study of CXCR3-negative and CXCR3-positive naive CD8 T cells (dated by TCRdb to between 2019 and 2020). Reads for this sample came from a NextSeq 550. The Human TCR Profiling Kit (MiLaboratory) was used to make UMI-labeled 5' RACE TRB cDNA libraries. The reads, reprocessed by TCRdb, yield one row per CDR3 protein sequence and no DNA. This sample's table lists 92,000 or so distinct CDR3 sequences. Approximately 1% of the sample belongs to the ten largest clones. Sequenced material: naive CXCR3- CD8+ T cells from blood. The sample's cell subset or site label is to be understood as: CD45RO-CCR7+CD27+CD95- naive CD8+ T cells lacking CXCR3 (TNR3-). Receptors were obtained from a human donor in good health. Some clones in this sample may be carry-over from other donors' samples.

The chain carries TRBV30 and TRBJ2-7; lacking DNA, the TRBD1 call made by TCRdb goes unchecked. The CDR3 consists of 12 residues. Germline CDR1 is GTSNPN and CDR2 is SVGIG (reference sequence). The CDR3 loop is CAWSLTGTGSYF.

The chain carries TRBV4-1 and TRBJ1-2; lacking DNA, the TRBD1 call made by TCRdb goes unchecked. This CDR3 has 16 amino acids. The germline V gene encodes CDR1 MGHRA and CDR2 YSYEKL. The CDR3 loop is CASSHPERQGAGGYTF.

V usage is TRBV3-1 and J usage is TRBJ1-3. CDR3 size: 14 residues. In germline, CDR1 is LGHDT, CDR2 YNNKEL (reference sequence). Here the CDR3 reads CASSQGSSGNTIYF.

This sequence joins TRBV20-1 and TRBJ2-1; the TCRdb D gene call, TRBD1, has no DNA to confirm it. CDR3 size: 15 residues. Germline V lookup: CDR1 DFQATT, CDR2 SNEGSKA (reference sequence). The CDR3 loop reads CSARDRDRVYDEQFF.

The V gene is TRBV7-9, the J gene TRBJ2-7; TCRdb returns TRBD1, unconfirmable since there is no DNA. Germline CDR1 and CDR2: SEHNR and FQNEAQ (reference sequence). This CDR3 comprises 17 residues. The CDR3 here is CASSSPAGGAAGDEHYF. The whole variable domain, remainder taken from reference TRBV7-9 and TRBJ2-7, is DTGVSQNPRHKITKRGQNVTFRCDPISEHNRLYWYRQTLGQGPEFLTYFQNEAQLEKSRLLSDRFSAERPKGSFSTLEIQRTEQGDSAMYLCASSSPAGGAAGDEHYFGPGTRLTVT.

The rearrangement uses TRBV29-1 and TRBJ2-6. CDR3 length equals 13 residues. From germline, CDR1 is SQVTM and CDR2 ANQGSEA. CDR3 loop: CSVVADGANVLTF.

The chain recombines TRBV20-1 with TRBJ2-5; with no DNA, the TCRdb D assignment of TRBD1 cannot be verified. CDR1 and CDR2 (germline): DFQATT, SNEGSKA (reference sequence). This CDR3 has 15 residues. The CDR3 protein is CSARDTGTAQETQYF.

CDR3 in amino acids: CASSHPLGDNISYEQYF. The genes are TRBV4-3 and TRBJ2-7; with no DNA, the TCRdb D assignment of TRBD1 cannot be verified. This CDR3 is 17 amino acids long. Germline CDR1 reads LGHNA; CDR2 reads YSLEER.